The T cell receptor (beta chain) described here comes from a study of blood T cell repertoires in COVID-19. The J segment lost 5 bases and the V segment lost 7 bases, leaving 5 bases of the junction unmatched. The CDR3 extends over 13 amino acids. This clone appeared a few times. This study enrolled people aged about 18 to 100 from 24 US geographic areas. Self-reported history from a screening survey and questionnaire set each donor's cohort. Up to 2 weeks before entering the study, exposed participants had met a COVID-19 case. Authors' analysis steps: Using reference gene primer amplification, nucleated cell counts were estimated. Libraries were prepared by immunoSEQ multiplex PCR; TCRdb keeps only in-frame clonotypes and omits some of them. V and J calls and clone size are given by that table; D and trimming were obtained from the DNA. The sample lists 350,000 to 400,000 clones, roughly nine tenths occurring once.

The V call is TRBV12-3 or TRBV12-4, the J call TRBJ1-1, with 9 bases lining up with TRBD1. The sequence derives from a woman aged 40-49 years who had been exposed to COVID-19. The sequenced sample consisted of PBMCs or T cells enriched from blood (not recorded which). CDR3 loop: CASKRQGGTEAFF. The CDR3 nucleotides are TGTGCCAGCAAACGACAGGGGGGTACTGAAGCTTTCTTT.